A selection of T cell receptor beta chains follows, all from one sample in a study of blood T cell repertoires in COVID-19. The repertoire was sequenced with immunoSEQ multiplex PCR; TCRdb's copy has only in-frame clones and lacks some. Of some 86,000 clones in the sample, approximately 88% were seen once. Input material: peripheral blood. The receptors were sampled from an elderly woman with active or convalescent COVID-19. Each CDR3 is given with its conserved first and last residue. Fields, in order: clone size, J gene, D gene, V gene, CDR3 DNA, CDR3 protein. The D gene is left open where the match is weak. The size field is filled for only some rows; it gives once, few, many or a size class.

>.|TRBJ1-2|.|TRBV28
TGTGCCAGCAGTCTACCCGTCATTAACTATGGCTACACCTTC
CASSLPVINYGYTF
>.|TRBJ2-5|.|TRBV11-3
TGTGCCAGCAGCTTAGGGAGCTTCCAGGGAGAGACCCAGTACTTC
CASSLGSFQGETQYF
>.|TRBJ1-2|.|TRBV29-1
TGCAGCGTTGAAGAAAGTGGCCGGCGGGTCTATGGCTACACCTTC
CSVEESGRRVYGYTF
>.|TRBJ2-5|TRBD1|TRBV28
TGTGCCAGCAGTGCTACCGGGACAGGGTATGTGACCCAGTACTTC
CASSATGTGYVTQYF
>once|TRBJ2-3|TRBD1|TRBV29-1
TGCAGCGTTGAAGGTCAGGGGGAGACAGATACGCAGTATTTT
CSVEGQGETDTQYF
>.|TRBJ2-1|.|TRBV11-2
TGTGCCAGCAGCCCGGGCGGAGGGTGGAATGAGCAGTTCTTC
CASSPGGGWNEQFF
>.|TRBJ2-7|.|TRBV28
TGTGCCAGCAGTTCCAACTACGAGCAGTACTTC
CASSSNYEQYF
>.|TRBJ1-1|.|TRBV27
TGTGCCAGCAGTACTCTGGGACTTCTCACTGAAGCTTTCTTT
CASSTLGLLTEAFF
>.|TRBJ2-5|TRBD1|TRBV20-1
TGCAGTGCTAGTAGGCGGGACAGGGGAGGAGAGACCCAGTACTTC
CSASRRDRGGETQYF
>once|TRBJ1-1|.|TRBV11-3
TGTGCCAGCAGCTTCAACACAGGGATTGGGACTGAAGCTTTCTTT
CASSFNTGIGTEAFF
>once|TRBJ1-1|TRBD1|TRBV19
TGTGCCAGTAGTTCCAACAGGGGTTCTGAAGCTTTCTTT
CASSSNRGSEAFF
>.|TRBJ1-1|.|TRBV6-2/TRBV6-3
TGTGCCAGCAGTTCACAGCAAAACACTGAAGCTTTCTTT
CASSSQQNTEAFF
>.|TRBJ1-2|.|TRBV5-1
TGCGCCAGCAGCTCGAAGGGGAACTATGGCTACACCTTC
CASSSKGNYGYTF
>few|TRBJ2-1|.|TRBV19
TGTGCCAGTAGTTCGGAGCTGATCGAGGATGAGCAGTTCTTC
CASSSELIEDEQFF
>many|TRBJ1-2|.|TRBV20-1
TGCAGTGTGCTTTTGAGTGGCTACACCTTC
CSVLLSGYTF
>.|TRBJ2-3|.|TRBV7-9
TGTGCCAGCAGCTTAGGGACTTCGGAACCCGATACGCAGTATTTT
CASSLGTSEPDTQYF
>few|TRBJ1-6|.|TRBV5-1
TGCGCCAGCAGCTTGGAGGTCCAGGGGACGACACTTAATTCACCCCTCCACTTT
CASSLEVQGTTLNSPLHF
>.|TRBJ2-5|TRBD1|TRBV15
TGTGCCACCAGCAGAAGAAGAACAGGGGGCCAAGAGACCCAGTACTTC
CATSRRRTGGQETQYF
>.|TRBJ2-6|.|TRBV27
TGTGCCAGCAGTTCCACATCTGGGGCCAACGTCCTGACTTTC
CASSSTSGANVLTF
>.|TRBJ2-5|TRBD2|TRBV7-2
TGTGCCAGCAGCCCTCCGGGACTAGCGGTATATACCCAGTACTTC
CASSPPGLAVYTQYF
>.|TRBJ1-1|.|TRBV5-1
TGCGCCAGCAGCTTGGGGCCCCAGGGGATGAACACTGAAGCTTTCTTT
CASSLGPQGMNTEAFF
>.|TRBJ2-1|TRBD2|TRBV19
TGTGCCAGTAGTCAGTCCGGGACTAGCGGTTACAATGAGCAGTTCTTC
CASSQSGTSGYNEQFF
>.|TRBJ2-2|TRBD1|TRBV7-8
TGTGCCAGCAGCAGAATGACAGGGACCGGGGAGCTGTTTTTT
CASSRMTGTGELFF
>.|TRBJ1-6|TRBD1|TRBV4-2
TGTGCCAGCAGCCAAGTTGGGGGCAGGGGGCAGTCACCCCTCCACTTT
CASSQVGGRGQSPLHF
>few|TRBJ1-2|.|TRBV7-9
TGTGCCAGCAGCTTAGGAGACACCGACGTGGGCTATGGCTACACCTTC
CASSLGDTDVGYGYTF
>few|TRBJ1-3|.|TRBV5-1
TGCGCCAGCAAGTTTGAGGTCGTCGGGGACACCATATATTTT
CASKFEVVGDTIYF
>.|TRBJ1-5|.|TRBV19
TGTGCCAGTAGTCCGCGAAGCGCCGGGCAGCCCCAGCATTTT
CASSPRSAGQPQHF
>.|TRBJ1-1|TRBD1|TRBV4-3
TGCGCCAGCAGCCTGGGGACAGGGGGCACTGAAGCTTTCTTT
CASSLGTGGTEAFF
>once|TRBJ1-6|.|TRBV9
TGTGCCAGCAGCGACGACAGGACCCGGCCACCCCTCCACTTT
CASSDDRTRPPLHF
>.|TRBJ2-2|TRBD1|TRBV2
TGTGCCAGCAGCTCCGGGACAGGGGGCACCGGGGAGCTGTTTTTT
CASSSGTGGTGELFF
>.|TRBJ2-4|TRBD1|TRBV7-2
TGTGCCAGCAGCTTACAGGGACAGGTTATTGGGGGGGCCAAAAACATTCAGTACTTC
CASSLQGQVIGGAKNIQYF